One sample yielded the 22 T cell receptor beta chains listed below, sequenced in a study of T cell responses to AZD1222 COVID-19 vaccine. Measured with immunoSEQ multiplex PCR; TCRdb has only the in-frame clones, and not every one. Among more than 100,000 clones listed, around 92% were seen once. The sample in question was peripheral blood, obtained 28 days after the second AZD1222 dose. The receptors were gathered from an adult who received the AZD1222 COVID-19 vaccine.

This clone has a single count. This rearrangement joins TRBV6-5 to TRBJ2-7, with 8 bases aligning to TRBD2. Germline assignment: CDR1 MNHEY and CDR2 SVGAGI. With V trimmed by 7 bases and J by 0 bases, 8 bases remained unmatched. The length of the CDR3 is 15 residues. As DNA, the CDR3 is TGTGCCAGCACCGGGAGCGGGAGAAGCTCCTACGAGCAGTACTTC. Translation gives CASTGSGRSSYEQYF.

The rearrangement links TRBV2 to TRBJ1-6; TRBD1 matches 9 bases. Germline V lookup: CDR1 SNHLY, CDR2 FYNNEI. The V segment lost 4 bases and the J segment 5 bases; nucleotides outside the gene matches: 3. This CDR3 has 15 amino acids. Here the CDR3 reads CASSVQGADNSPLHF. The CDR3 DNA reads as TGTGCCAGCAGTGTACAGGGGGCGGATAATTCACCCCTCCACTTT.

V usage is TRBV24-1 and J usage is TRBJ2-2, with D unclear. Germline V gene lookup returns CDR1 KGHDR and CDR2 SFDVKD. The CDR3 extends over 16 amino acids. Deletions cut 9 bases from V and 2 bases from J, with 18 bases between. This chain's CDR3 is CATPGPGPINTGELFF. CDR3 sequence (DNA): TGTGCCACCCCTGGGCCGGGCCCAATAAACACCGGGGAGCTGTTTTTT.

This sequence joins TRBV5-6 and TRBJ1-3; a weak D match, TRBD1 (6 bases). Trimming removed 3 bases from V and 0 bases from J, with 13 bases in between. This CDR3 is 16 amino acids long. Germline CDR1 SGHDT, CDR2 YYEEEE. The DNA for the CDR3 is TGTGCCAGCAGCTCTTCCGGGACAAACTCTGGAAACACCATATATTTT. Its translation is CASSSSGTNSGNTIYF.

J is TRBJ2-3 and V is TRBV5-6, with D possibly TRBD1 on 5 matching bases. The CDR3 length is 13 residues. V lost 4 bases and J lost 5, with 11 bases in between. CDR1 is SGHDT, CDR2 YYEEEE, per germline. CDR3 residues: CASSTQGIDTQYF. CDR3 nucleotides: TGTGCCAGCAGCACCCAGGGAATAGATACGCAGTATTTT.

The V gene is TRBV7-9, the J gene TRBJ2-3; maybe TRBD2 (6 bases). The V end was cut by 1 base, the J end by 2 bases, with 13 bases between. Germline CDR1 reads SEHNR; CDR2 reads FQNEAQ (reference sequence). This CDR3 spans 16 amino acids. The CDR3 DNA reads TGTGCCAGCAGCTTAGGGCGGGACGCTTACACAGATACGCAGTATTTT. As protein: CASSLGRDAYTDTQYF.

The gene calls are TRBV6-6 and TRBJ1-6; 8 nucleotides line up with TRBD1. This CDR3 contains 15 residues. V lost 5 bases and J lost 7; bases outside the gene matches: 7. Looked up from germline, CDR1 is MNHNY and CDR2 is SVGAGI (reference sequence). DNA for the CDR3: TGTGCCAGCAGTGCCCCGGACAGGGCGAATTCACCCCTCCACTTT. Amino acid sequence: CASSAPDRANSPLHF.

This chain links TRBV19 with TRBJ1-2; 8 bases line up with TRBD1. The V and J ends lost 4 bases and 6 bases, in that order; junction bases with no gene match: 4. The CDR3 totals 13 residues. Germline values: CDR1 LNHDA, CDR2 SQIVND (reference sequence). CDR3 in amino acids: CASSTGQGHGYTF. The DNA for the CDR3 is TGTGCCAGTAGTACTGGACAGGGTCATGGCTACACCTTC.

The V and J genes are TRBV28 and TRBJ1-1; D possibly corresponds to TRBD1 (5 bases). CDR3 size: 12 residues. Trimming left V 4 bases short and J 10 bases short, with 13 bases between. Germline CDR1 is MDHEN and CDR2 is SYDVKM. In DNA form, the CDR3 reads TGTGCCAGCAGTTCGGGACCCCAAGGAGCTTTCTTT. It codes for CASSSGPQGAFF.

CDR3 DNA: TGTGCCAGCAGTTTATCATCCTCCGAAGAGACCCAGTACTTC. Translated: CASSLSSSEETQYF. The chain is built from TRBV27 and TRBJ2-5; D remains ambiguous. V was trimmed by 0 bases and J by 3 bases, leaving 8 bases between them. This CDR3 spans 14 amino acids. Germline CDR1 and CDR2: MNHEY and SMNVEV (reference sequence).

This clone was observed a handful of times. This chain joins TRBV5-1 and TRBJ2-7; 7 bases fit TRBD1. The J segment lost 0 bases and the V segment lost 3 bases, leaving 6 bases of the junction unmatched. The CDR3 covers 15 residues. CDR1 is SGHRS, CDR2 YFSETQ, per germline. The CDR3 protein is CASSWGQISSYEQYF. The CDR3 DNA sequence: TGCGCCAGCAGCTGGGGACAGATAAGCTCCTACGAGCAGTACTTC.

The V gene is TRBV24-1, the J gene TRBJ2-3, with D tentatively TRBD1 (6 bases). V lost 2 bases and J lost 6, with 14 bases in between. CDR1 is KGHDR, CDR2 SFDVKD, per germline. This CDR3 comprises 15 residues. DNA of the CDR3: TGTGCCACCAGTGATTCAACAGGGTTGGGGGATACGCAGTATTTT. This encodes CATSDSTGLGDTQYF.

The gene calls are TRBV18 and TRBJ1-1, with D perhaps TRBD1 (6 bases). Germline V CDR1 and CDR2: KGHSH, LQKENI. CDR3 length: 13 amino acids. V gave up 1 base and J gave up 8 bases, with 11 bases separating them. CDR3 sequence (DNA): TGTGCCAGCTCACCACGGAAGGGGGAGGAAGCTTTCTTT. It translates to CASSPRKGEEAFF.

This clone was counted only a few times. V gene TRBV19 combines with J gene TRBJ1-5; D is possibly TRBD1 (6 bases). Trimming took 5 bases from V and 6 from J, leaving 11 bases between them. There are 13 residues in the CDR3. Germline V gene sequence: CDR1 LNHDA, CDR2 SQIVND (reference sequence). CDR3 sequence: CASSPTGPQPQHF. CDR3 in DNA: TGTGCCAGTAGTCCCACAGGGCCTCAGCCCCAGCATTTT.

Here the CDR3 reads CASNKGDRTEAFF. The CDR3 DNA reads TGTGCCAGCAACAAGGGAGACAGAACTGAAGCTTTCTTT. The rearrangement links TRBV12-3 or TRBV12-4 to TRBJ1-1, with a weak D call TRBD1 (5 bases). Deletions cut 7 bases from V and 5 bases from J, with 14 bases between. CDR3 length: 13 amino acids.

The chain is built from TRBV6-5 and TRBJ1-2, with TRBD1 identical over 9 bases. This CDR3 has 16 residues. With 2 bases clipped from V and 5 bases from J, the junction kept 9 bases outside the gene matches. Germline V lookup: CDR1 MNHEY, CDR2 SVGAGI. CDR3 region: CASSYTPDRGVYGYTF. The DNA for the CDR3 is TGTGCCAGCAGTTACACGCCGGACAGGGGAGTGTATGGCTACACCTTC.

The chain couples TRBV4-1 to TRBJ2-3, with TRBD2 matching over 7 bases. V gave up 5 bases and J gave up 0 bases; unmatched junction bases: 5. CDR1 is MGHRA and CDR2 is YSYEKL in the germline V gene. This CDR3 has 15 residues. CDR3 in amino acids: CASSESGGSTDTQYF. CDR3 DNA: TGCGCCAGCAGCGAGTCGGGGGGTAGCACAGATACGCAGTATTTT.

This chain links TRBV5-1 with TRBJ2-7; 9 nucleotides align to TRBD2. Per the germline V gene, CDR1 is SGHRS and CDR2 is YFSETQ. The CDR3 is 14 residues long. After removal of 0 bases from V and 4 bases from J, the junction contained 2 bases not matched to a gene. CDR3 nucleotide sequence: TGCGCCAGCAGCTTGGATAGCGGGGGATACGAGCAGTACTTC. It encodes CASSLDSGGYEQYF.

This sequence joins TRBV25-1 and TRBJ2-7; TRBD1 might be the D (6 bases). The ends were cut back, 2 bases at V and 0 bases at J, with 14 bases in the middle. The V gene's germline CDR1 is MGHDK and CDR2 SYGVNS. The CDR3 has 16 amino acids. CDR3 residues: CASSEPGHESSYEQYF. DNA of the CDR3: TGTGCCAGCAGTGAACCGGGACACGAAAGCTCCTACGAGCAGTACTTC.

The chain carries TRBV5-1 and TRBJ2-1; TRBD2 might be the D (7 bases). Germline values: CDR1 SGHRS, CDR2 YFSETQ. Between the trimmed V and J ends, which lost 0 bases and 0 bases, there was a span of 10 bases. This CDR3 has 16 amino acids. This CDR3 is CASSLEGGLSYNEQFF. The CDR3 DNA is TGCGCCAGCAGCTTGGAGGGGGGGCTCTCCTACAATGAGCAGTTCTTC. The full variable domain, completed using reference TRBV5-1 and TRBJ2-1, is KAGVTQTPRYLIKTRGQQVTLSCSPISGHRSVSWYQQTPGQGLQFLFEYFSETQRNKGNFPGRFSGRQFSNSRSEMNVSTLELGDSALYLCASSLEGGLSYNEQFFGPGTRLTVL.

This clone turned up a few times. The rearrangement links TRBV29-1 to TRBJ2-3; TRBD1 is a possible D gene (7 bases). CDR1 and CDR2 (germline): SQVTM, ANQGSEA. Trimming took 6 bases from V and 5 from J, leaving 21 bases between them. The CDR3 sequence is 15 residues long. CDR3 sequence reads: CSVWTGARERDTQYF. Here the CDR3 DNA reads TGCAGCGTGTGGACAGGCGCTCGGGAGAGAGATACGCAGTATTTT.

This chain connects TRBV10-2 to TRBJ2-1; TRBD2 is a possible D gene (5 bases). V dropped 6 bases and J dropped 9 bases, with 18 bases sitting between them. Germline lookup yields CDR1 WSHSY and CDR2 SAAADI. CDR3 length equals 14 residues. The CDR3 bases are TGCGCCAGCAGGCGGGTTGTAGGTTCTGGTGAGCAGTTCTTC. It translates to CASRRVVGSGEQFF.